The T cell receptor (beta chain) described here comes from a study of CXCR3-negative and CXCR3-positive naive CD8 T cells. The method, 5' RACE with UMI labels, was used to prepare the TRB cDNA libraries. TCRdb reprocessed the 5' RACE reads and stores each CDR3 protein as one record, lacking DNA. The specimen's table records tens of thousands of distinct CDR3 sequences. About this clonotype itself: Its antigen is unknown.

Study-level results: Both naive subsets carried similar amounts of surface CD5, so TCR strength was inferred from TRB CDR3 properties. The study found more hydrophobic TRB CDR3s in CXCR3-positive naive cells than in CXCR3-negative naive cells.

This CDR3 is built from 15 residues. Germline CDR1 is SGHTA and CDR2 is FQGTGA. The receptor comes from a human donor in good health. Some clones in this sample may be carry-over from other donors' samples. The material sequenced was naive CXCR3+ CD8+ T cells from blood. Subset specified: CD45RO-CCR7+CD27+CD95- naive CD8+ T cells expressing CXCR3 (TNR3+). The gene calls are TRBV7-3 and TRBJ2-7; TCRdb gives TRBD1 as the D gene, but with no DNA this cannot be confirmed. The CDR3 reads CASSSLLSAVHEQYF.